The subject of this entry is one TCR beta chain. Trimming cost V 7 bases and J 4 bases, with 13 bases left between them. The CDR3 covers 13 residues. Looked up from germline, CDR1 is MNHNS and CDR2 is SASEGT. Here immunoSEQ multiplex PCR was the method, and the copy in TCRdb shows in-frame clones only, minus some. The table shows tens of thousands of clones, with just under 90% occurring only once. These data are taken from a study of T cells after somatic rescue of genetic block. The TCR was taken from a woman between 18 and 30 years old. J is TRBJ2-5 and V is TRBV6-1; D not certain. Source material: peripheral blood mononuclear cells (PBMCs). The CDR3 bases are TGTGCCAGCATTAAGGACCGAGCAGAGACCCAGTACTTC. Translation gives CASIKDRAETQYF.